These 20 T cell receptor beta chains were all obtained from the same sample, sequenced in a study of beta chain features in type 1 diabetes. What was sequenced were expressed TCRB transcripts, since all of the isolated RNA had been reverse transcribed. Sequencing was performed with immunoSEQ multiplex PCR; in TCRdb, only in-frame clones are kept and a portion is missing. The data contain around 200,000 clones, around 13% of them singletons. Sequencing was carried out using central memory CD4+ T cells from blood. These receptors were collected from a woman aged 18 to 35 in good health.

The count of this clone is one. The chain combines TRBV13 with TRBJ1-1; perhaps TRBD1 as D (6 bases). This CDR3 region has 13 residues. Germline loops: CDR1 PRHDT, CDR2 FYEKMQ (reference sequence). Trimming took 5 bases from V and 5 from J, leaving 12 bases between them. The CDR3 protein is CASSPDRRTEAFF. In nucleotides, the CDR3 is TGTGCCAGCAGCCCGGACAGACGGACTGAAGCTTTCTTT.

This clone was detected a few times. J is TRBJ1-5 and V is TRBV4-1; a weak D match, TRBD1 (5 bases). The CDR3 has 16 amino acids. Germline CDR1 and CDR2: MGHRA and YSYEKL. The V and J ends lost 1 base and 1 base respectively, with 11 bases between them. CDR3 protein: CASSQVGGGSNQPQHF. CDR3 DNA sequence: TGCGCCAGCAGCCAAGTAGGCGGGGGGAGCAATCAGCCCCAGCATTTT.

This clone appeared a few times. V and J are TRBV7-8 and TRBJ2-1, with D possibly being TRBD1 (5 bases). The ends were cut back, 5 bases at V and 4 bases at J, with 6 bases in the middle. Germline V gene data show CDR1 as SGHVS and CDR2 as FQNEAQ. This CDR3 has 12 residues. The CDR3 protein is CASSRQYNEQFF. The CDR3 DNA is TGTGCCAGCAGCAGACAGTACAATGAGCAGTTCTTC.

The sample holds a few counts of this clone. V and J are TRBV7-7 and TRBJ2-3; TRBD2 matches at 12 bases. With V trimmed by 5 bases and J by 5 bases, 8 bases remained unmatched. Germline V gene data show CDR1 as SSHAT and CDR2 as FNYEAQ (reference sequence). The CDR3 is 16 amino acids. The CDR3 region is CASSPRLAGEQDTQYF. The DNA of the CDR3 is TGTGCCAGCAGCCCGAGACTAGCGGGAGAACAAGATACGCAGTATTTT.

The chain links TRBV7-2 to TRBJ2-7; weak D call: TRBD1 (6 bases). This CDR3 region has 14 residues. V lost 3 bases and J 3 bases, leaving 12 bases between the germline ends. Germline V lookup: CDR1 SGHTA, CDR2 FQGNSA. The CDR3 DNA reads TGTGCCAGCAGCTTTGGGGACATCATCTACGAGCAGTACTTC. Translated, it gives CASSFGDIIYEQYF.

CDR3 bases: TGCAGCGGGAGGGGAGGAGTAGCGGGAGGGCCTTCTGAGCAGTTCTTC. It codes for CSGRGGVAGGPSEQFF. The gene calls are TRBV29-1 and TRBJ2-1; 11 nucleotides match TRBD2. Trimming removed 7 bases from V and 9 bases from J; junction bases left unmatched: 17. Germline-derived CDR1 and CDR2 are SQVTM and ANQGSEA. The CDR3 totals 16 residues.

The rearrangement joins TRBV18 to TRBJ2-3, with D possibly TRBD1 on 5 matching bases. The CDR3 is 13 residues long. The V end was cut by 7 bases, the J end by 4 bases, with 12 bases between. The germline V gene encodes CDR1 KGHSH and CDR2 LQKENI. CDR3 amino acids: CASFRQGSDTQYF. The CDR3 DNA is TGTGCCAGCTTTCGGCAGGGCTCAGATACGCAGTATTTT.

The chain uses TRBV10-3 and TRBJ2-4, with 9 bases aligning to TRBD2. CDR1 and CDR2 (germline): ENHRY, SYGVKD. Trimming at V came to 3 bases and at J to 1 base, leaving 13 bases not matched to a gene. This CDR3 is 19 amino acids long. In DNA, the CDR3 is TGTGCCATCAGTGATGGCATTAGCGGGAGTAGTGAGGCCAAAAACATTCAGTACTTC. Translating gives CAISDGISGSSEAKNIQYF.

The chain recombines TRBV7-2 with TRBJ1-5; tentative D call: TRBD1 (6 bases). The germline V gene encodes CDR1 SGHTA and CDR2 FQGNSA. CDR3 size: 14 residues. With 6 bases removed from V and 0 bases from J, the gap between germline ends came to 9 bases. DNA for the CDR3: TGTGCCAGCAGGGACAGTCATAGCAATCAGCCCCAGCATTTT. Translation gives CASRDSHSNQPQHF.

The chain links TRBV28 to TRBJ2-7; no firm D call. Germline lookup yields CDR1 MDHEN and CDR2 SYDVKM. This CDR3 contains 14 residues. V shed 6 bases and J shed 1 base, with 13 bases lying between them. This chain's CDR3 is CASSPQQISYEQYF. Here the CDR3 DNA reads TGTGCCAGCAGCCCTCAACAGATATCCTACGAGCAGTACTTC.

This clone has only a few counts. The CDR3 here is CAWSVLLEQYF. In nucleotides, the CDR3 is TGTGCCTGGAGTGTACTACTGGAGCAGTACTTC. The J gene is TRBJ2-7, the V gene TRBV30; D gene uncertain. Germline CDR1 GTSNPN, CDR2 SVGIG (reference sequence). Trimming pared 0 bases from V and 7 bases from J, leaving 7 bases between. There are 11 residues in the CDR3.

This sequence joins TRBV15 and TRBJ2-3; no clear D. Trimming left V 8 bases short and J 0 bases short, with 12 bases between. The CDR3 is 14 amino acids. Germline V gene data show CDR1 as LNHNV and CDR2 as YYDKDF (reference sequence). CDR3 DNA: TGTGCCACCGACTCGCGGTCTAGCACAGATACGCAGTATTTT. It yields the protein CATDSRSSTDTQYF.

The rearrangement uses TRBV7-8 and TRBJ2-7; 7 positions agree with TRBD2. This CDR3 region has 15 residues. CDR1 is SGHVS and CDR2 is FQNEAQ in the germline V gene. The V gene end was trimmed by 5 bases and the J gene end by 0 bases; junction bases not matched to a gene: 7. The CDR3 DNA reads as TGTGCCAGCAGCCTCGAGCGGGGTAGCTCCTACGAGCAGTACTTC. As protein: CASSLERGSSYEQYF.

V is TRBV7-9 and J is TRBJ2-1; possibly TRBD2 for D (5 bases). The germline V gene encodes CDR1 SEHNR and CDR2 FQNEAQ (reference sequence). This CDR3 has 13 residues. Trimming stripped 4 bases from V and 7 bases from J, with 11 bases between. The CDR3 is CASSSRGRNEQFF. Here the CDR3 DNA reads TGTGCCAGCAGCTCGAGAGGGCGTAATGAGCAGTTCTTC.

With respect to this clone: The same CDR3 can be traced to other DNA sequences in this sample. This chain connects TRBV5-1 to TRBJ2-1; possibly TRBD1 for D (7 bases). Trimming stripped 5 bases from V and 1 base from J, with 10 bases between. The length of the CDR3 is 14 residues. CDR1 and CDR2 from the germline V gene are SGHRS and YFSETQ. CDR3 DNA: TGCGCCAGCAGTCCAGGGGGGTCCTACAATGAGCAGTTCTTC. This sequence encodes CASSPGGSYNEQFF. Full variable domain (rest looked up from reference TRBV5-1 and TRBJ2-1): KAGVTQTPRYLIKTRGQQVTLSCSPISGHRSVSWYQQTPGQGLQFLFEYFSETQRNKGNFPGRFSGRQFSNSRSEMNVSTLELGDSALYLCASSPGGSYNEQFFGPGTRLTVL.

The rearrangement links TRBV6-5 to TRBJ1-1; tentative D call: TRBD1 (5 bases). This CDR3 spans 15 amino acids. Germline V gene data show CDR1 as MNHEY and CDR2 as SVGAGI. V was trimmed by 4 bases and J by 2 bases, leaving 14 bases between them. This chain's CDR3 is CASSSEGTVNTEAFF. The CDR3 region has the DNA TGTGCCAGCAGTTCGGAGGGGACCGTCAACACTGAAGCTTTCTTT.

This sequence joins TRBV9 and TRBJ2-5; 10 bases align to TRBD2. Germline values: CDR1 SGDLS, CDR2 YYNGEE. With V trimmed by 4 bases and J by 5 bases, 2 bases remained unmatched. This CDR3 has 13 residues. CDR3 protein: CASSSGRGETQYF. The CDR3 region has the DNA TGTGCCAGCAGCAGCGGGAGGGGCGAGACCCAGTACTTC.

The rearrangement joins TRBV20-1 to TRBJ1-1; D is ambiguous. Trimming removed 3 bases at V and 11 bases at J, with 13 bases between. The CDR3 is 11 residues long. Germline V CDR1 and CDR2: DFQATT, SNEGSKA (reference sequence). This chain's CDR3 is CSARNIRGAFF. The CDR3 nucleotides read TGCAGTGCTAGGAACATCCGAGGGGCTTTCTTT.

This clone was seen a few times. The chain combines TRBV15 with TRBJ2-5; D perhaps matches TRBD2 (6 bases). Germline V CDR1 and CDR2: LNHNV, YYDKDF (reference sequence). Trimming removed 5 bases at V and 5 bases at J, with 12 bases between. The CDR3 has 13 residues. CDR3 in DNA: TGTGCCACCAGCGACGGGAGAGGTGAGACCCAGTACTTC. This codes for CATSDGRGETQYF.

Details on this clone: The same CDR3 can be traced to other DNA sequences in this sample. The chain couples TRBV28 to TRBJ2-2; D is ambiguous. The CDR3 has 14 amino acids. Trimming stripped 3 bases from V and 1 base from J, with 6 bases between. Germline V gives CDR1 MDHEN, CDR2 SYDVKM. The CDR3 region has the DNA TGTGCCAGCAGTTTGTACAGGAACACCGGGGAGCTGTTTTTT. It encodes CASSLYRNTGELFF.